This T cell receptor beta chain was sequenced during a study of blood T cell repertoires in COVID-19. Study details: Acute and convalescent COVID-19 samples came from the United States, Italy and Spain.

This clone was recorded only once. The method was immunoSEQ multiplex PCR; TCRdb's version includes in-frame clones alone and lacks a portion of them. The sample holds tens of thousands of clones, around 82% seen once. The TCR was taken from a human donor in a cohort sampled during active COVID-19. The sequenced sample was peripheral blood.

In nucleotides, the CDR3 is TGTGCCAGCAGCTCCCGCCCTTCTAGCGGGGGGGTCAATGAGCAGTTCTTC. This encodes CASSSRPSSGGVNEQFF. The chain has TRBV9 and TRBJ2-1; 12 bases are a match to TRBD2. Germline trimming cut 4 bases from V and 6 bases from J; bases unmatched to any gene: 11. The CDR3 sequence is 17 residues long. Germline CDR1 and CDR2: SGDLS and YYNGEE.